The 24 T cell receptor beta chains given below trace back to one sample, sequenced in a study of cytomegalovirus exposure and HLA in healthy donors. 60 Vbeta and 13 Jbeta primers were used in PCR. Profiling relied on immunoSEQ multiplex PCR, and the TCRdb table lists in-frame clones only, not all of them. The sample consists of 300,000 or so clones, almost 85% of them appearing once. Sequences were obtained from PBMCs. The receptor source for this set is a woman aged 40 to 50 in good health and CMV-seropositive.

The V gene is TRBV10-2, the J gene TRBJ1-2; no clear D. The length of the CDR3 is 13 residues. V was clipped by 4 bases and J by 8 bases, with 14 bases between them. Germline V gene lookup returns CDR1 WSHSY and CDR2 SAAADI. The CDR3 sequence: CASSVGRVKGYTF. For the CDR3, the DNA is TGCGCCAGCAGTGTCGGGAGAGTAAAGGGCTACACCTTC.

The CDR3 protein is CAWSRGGTNEKLFF. DNA for the CDR3: TGTGCCTGGAGTCGGGGGGGGACTAATGAAAAACTGTTTTTT. The J gene is TRBJ1-4, the V gene TRBV30; a possible D gene is TRBD1 (5 bases). The CDR3 extends over 14 amino acids. Germline V gene sequence: CDR1 GTSNPN, CDR2 SVGIG (reference sequence). The ends were cut back, 2 bases at V and 2 bases at J, with 9 bases in the middle.

J is TRBJ1-4 and V is TRBV6-5; 8 positions agree with TRBD1. The CDR3 loop spans 15 amino acids. CDR1 and CDR2 from the germline V gene are MNHEY and SVGAGI. The V segment lost 3 bases and the J segment 8 bases; nucleotides outside the gene matches: 8. The DNA of the CDR3 is TGTGCCAGCAGTTATACAGGGGGAGGGCACGAAAAACTGTTTTTT. This sequence encodes CASSYTGGGHEKLFF.

The chain carries TRBV7-6 and TRBJ2-5; 10 nucleotides agree with TRBD2. Judging by the DNA end, TRBJ2-7 fits better; the J call may be wrong. The CDR3 is 15 residues long. Germline assignment: CDR1 SGHVS and CDR2 FNYEAQ. The CDR3 is CASSLAPSGSYEQYF. The CDR3 nucleotides are TGTGCCAGCAGCTTAGCTCCTAGCGGGAGTTACGAGCAGTACTTC.

The chain links TRBV6-1 to TRBJ2-5; D might be TRBD1 (6 bases). Germline V gene data show CDR1 as MNHNS and CDR2 as SASEGT. This CDR3 comprises 14 residues. Trimming left V 1 base short and J 5 bases short, with 11 bases between. CDR3 nucleotide sequence: TGTGCCAGCAGTGAAGAACAGGGCTGGGAGACCCAGTACTTC. Amino acids: CASSEEQGWETQYF.

The chain has TRBV30 and TRBJ1-2; maybe TRBD1 (5 bases). There are 13 residues in the CDR3. V was shortened by 1 base and J by 6 bases, with 12 bases between the two germline ends. Germline CDR1 reads GTSNPN; CDR2 reads SVGIG (reference sequence). The DNA for the CDR3 is TGTGCCTGGAGTGAGCCGGGGGTTCATGGCTACACCTTC. It yields the protein CAWSEPGVHGYTF.

The chain combines TRBV28 with TRBJ2-3, with D unresolved. The germline CDR1 and CDR2 sequences are MDHEN and SYDVKM. Trimming shortened V by 3 bases and J by 12 bases, and 10 bases separated the two germline ends. This CDR3 spans 11 amino acids. CDR3 sequence reads: CASSLGSLQYF. The CDR3 DNA follows: TGTGCCAGCAGTTTGGGCAGTCTCCAGTATTTT.

The rearrangement uses TRBV28 and TRBJ1-3; D gene uncertain. The CDR3 is 14 amino acids. The germline V and J ends were trimmed by 2 bases and 2 bases, with 7 bases remaining between them. Germline CDR1 MDHEN, CDR2 SYDVKM. This CDR3 is CASSLLNPGNTIYF. For the CDR3, the DNA is TGTGCCAGCAGTTTACTTAATCCTGGAAACACCATATATTTT.

This clone was observed a handful of times. The J gene is TRBJ2-3, the V gene TRBV7-6; 13 bases are a match to TRBD2. V shed 1 base, J shed 4 bases, and the junction held 5 bases outside the gene matches. Germline CDR1 is SGHVS and CDR2 is FNYEAQ. This CDR3 is 17 amino acids long. Here the CDR3 reads CASSLGTSGGRPDTQYF. CDR3 DNA: TGTGCCAGCAGCTTAGGGACTAGCGGGGGCCGCCCAGATACGCAGTATTTT. Complete variable domain (other parts from reference TRBV7-6 and TRBJ2-3): GAGVSQSPRYKVTKRGQDVALRCDPISGHVSLYWYRQALGQGPEFLTYFNYEAQQDKSGLPNDRFSAERPEGSISTLTIQRTEQRDSAMYRCASSLGTSGGRPDTQYFGPGTRLTVL.

For the CDR3, the DNA is TGTGCCAGCAGCTCCACTAACACCGGGGAGCTGTTTTTT. Encoded protein: CASSSTNTGELFF. This sequence joins TRBV7-3 and TRBJ2-2; D remains ambiguous. This CDR3 comprises 13 residues. Germline lookup yields CDR1 SGHTA and CDR2 FQGTGA. The V end lost 4 bases, the J end lost 2 bases, and 5 bases lay between the germline ends.

The chain uses TRBV5-1 and TRBJ2-2; D remains unclear. This CDR3 has 17 amino acids. V was shortened by 0 bases and J by 4 bases, with 16 bases between the two germline ends. Germline CDR1 SGHRS, CDR2 YFSETQ. The chain's CDR3 is CASSLGGQRPLTGELFF. CDR3 coding DNA: TGCGCCAGCAGCTTGGGAGGCCAGAGACCCCTCACCGGGGAGCTGTTTTTT.

This clone occurred once. The chain couples TRBV12-5 to TRBJ1-5; D gene uncertain. CDR1 and CDR2 (germline): LGHNT, FRNRAP. The CDR3 is made up of 17 amino acids. Trimming shortened V by 0 bases and J by 0 bases, and 12 bases separated the two germline ends. The CDR3 reads CASGLVEDRYSNQPQHF. Here the CDR3 DNA reads TGTGCTAGTGGTTTGGTGGAGGACCGCTATAGCAATCAGCCCCAGCATTTT.

The chain joins TRBV10-3 to TRBJ1-2; weak D call: TRBD1 (6 bases). Germline V gene sequence: CDR1 ENHRY, CDR2 SYGVKD. Trimming removed 5 bases from V and 5 bases from J, with 12 bases in between. The CDR3 is made up of 13 amino acids. CDR3 sequence reads: CAISQDRVYGYTF. The CDR3 nucleotides are TGTGCCATCAGTCAGGACAGAGTTTATGGCTACACCTTC.

This clone was recorded a few times. The chain joins TRBV10-3 to TRBJ2-3; TRBD2 matches at 14 bases. CDR1 is ENHRY, CDR2 SYGVKD, per germline. CDR3 size: 20 residues. The trim removed 3 bases at V and 1 base at J, leaving 12 bases unmatched. CDR3 sequence reads: CAISDYGTSGSVGGTDTQYF. CDR3 nucleotides: TGTGCCATCAGTGACTACGGGACTAGCGGGAGTGTGGGGGGCACAGATACGCAGTATTTT.

This chain joins TRBV29-1 and TRBJ1-1, with D perhaps matching TRBD1 (6 bases). The CDR3 totals 13 residues. V was pared by 7 bases and J by 3 bases, with 15 bases between. Germline CDR1 reads SQVTM; CDR2 reads ANQGSEA. DNA of the CDR3: TGCAGCGGAAAGGGACAACGTGACACTGAAGCTTTCTTT. Translation: CSGKGQRDTEAFF.

The V gene is TRBV19, the J gene TRBJ1-1; D is perhaps TRBD1 (6 bases). From germline, CDR1 is LNHDA and CDR2 SQIVND (reference sequence). The CDR3 runs 17 residues. Trimming removed 4 bases at V and 1 base at J, with 19 bases between. This chain's CDR3 is CASSTLPGQLSNTEAFF. The CDR3 DNA reads TGTGCCAGTAGTACACTACCGGGACAACTTTCGAACACTGAAGCTTTCTTT.

This chain links TRBV11-2 with TRBJ2-7; 7 bases align to TRBD2. The CDR3 is made up of 16 amino acids. The junction had 8 bases not matched to a gene; V was cut back by 1 base and J by 2 bases. CDR1 and CDR2 from the germline V gene are SGHAT and FQNNGV. The CDR3 bases are TGTGCCAGCAGCTTAGGGGCGGGGGAACCCACCTACGAGCAGTACTTC. Protein product: CASSLGAGEPTYEQYF.

The chain carries TRBV19 and TRBJ2-4, with D possibly being TRBD2 (6 bases). Trimming shortened V by 10 bases and J by 0 bases, and 13 bases separated the two germline ends. The CDR3 is 14 residues long. Germline V gives CDR1 LNHDA, CDR2 SQIVND (reference sequence). CDR3 in DNA: TGTGCCACCAGTGACGGGGGAGCCAAAAACATTCAGTACTTC. Translating gives CATSDGGAKNIQYF.

CDR3 nucleotide sequence: TGTGCCAGCAGTGAAATGGGACTAGGGAAAAAGGTGCAGTACTTC. It codes for CASSEMGLGKKVQYF. The chain links TRBV25-1 to TRBJ2-7, with TRBD2 matching over 8 bases. Germline V gene lookup returns CDR1 MGHDK and CDR2 SYGVNS. The CDR3 is made up of 15 amino acids. Trimming at V came to 2 bases and at J to 9 bases, leaving 12 bases not matched to a gene.

This chain uses TRBV2 with TRBJ1-1; weak D call: TRBD1 (6 bases). This CDR3 spans 12 amino acids. From germline, CDR1 is SNHLY and CDR2 FYNNEI. Trimming stripped 6 bases from V and 10 bases from J, with 15 bases between. The CDR3 region is CASRAEDSRAFF. The CDR3 DNA follows: TGTGCCAGCAGAGCGGAGGACAGCAGAGCTTTCTTT.

The rearrangement uses TRBV27 and TRBJ2-3; D is uncertain. The CDR3 covers 13 residues. CDR1 and CDR2 (germline): MNHEY, SMNVEV (reference sequence). Trimming shortened V by 7 bases and J by 0 bases, and 8 bases separated the two germline ends. The CDR3, as DNA: TGTGCCAGCAAACCGACTAGCACAGATACGCAGTATTTT. Its protein is CASKPTSTDTQYF.

This chain's CDR3 is CSALTTFRYEQYF. For the CDR3, the DNA is TGCAGCGCCCTGACTACTTTTCGCTACGAGCAGTACTTC. The rearrangement links TRBV29-1 to TRBJ2-7, with TRBD2 as a possible D gene (5 bases). This CDR3 is built from 13 residues. Germline V gene lookup returns CDR1 SQVTM and CDR2 ANQGSEA. Trimming removed 7 bases at V and 3 bases at J, with 16 bases between.

V gene TRBV6-1 combines with J gene TRBJ2-5, with D maybe TRBD2 (6 bases). The CDR3 extends over 15 amino acids. Between the trimmed V and J ends, which lost 1 base and 4 bases, there was a span of 13 bases. The germline CDR1 and CDR2 sequences are MNHNS and SASEGT. This chain's CDR3 is CASSEEGRRTETQYF. As DNA, the CDR3 is TGTGCCAGCAGTGAAGAAGGGAGGAGGACAGAGACCCAGTACTTC.

Only a few counts were recorded for this clone. The V and J genes are TRBV25-1 and TRBJ1-1; D remains unclear. Trimming took off 4 bases at V and 8 bases at J, with 11 bases between the two ends. CDR1 is MGHDK and CDR2 is SYGVNS in the germline V gene. The CDR3 sequence is 12 residues long. The CDR3 coding sequence is TGTGCCAGCAGTGCATATGGGCAGGAAGCTTTCTTT. Encoded protein: CASSAYGQEAFF.